Presented here are 28 T cell receptor beta chains from one specimen sequenced in a study of shared clonotypes between healthy human individuals. Clones were sequenced by immunoSEQ multiplex PCR, and TCRdb holds only the in-frame ones, with some missing. The data show fewer than 550,000 clones, with 60% to 80% seen just once and around 13% held by the top ten. The specimen sequenced was PBMCs. These receptors all stem from a woman in her forties in good health. Some clones in this sample may be carry-over from other donors' samples.

The chain employs TRBV9 and TRBJ2-1, with 15 positions matching TRBD2. The ends lost 3 bases at V and 9 bases at J; junction bases unmatched: 4. Per germline, CDR1 SGDLS and CDR2 YYNGEE. The length of the CDR3 is 15 residues. CDR3 sequence: CASSGGTSGRFEQFF. CDR3 bases: TGTGCCAGCAGCGGAGGGACTAGCGGGAGGTTTGAGCAGTTCTTC.

The chain joins TRBV28 to TRBJ2-3; the D gene is possibly TRBD2 (5 bases). V was pared by 1 base and J by 5 bases, with 10 bases between. This CDR3 has 14 amino acids. Germline V gives CDR1 MDHEN, CDR2 SYDVKM. The CDR3 nucleotides are TGTGCCAGCAGTTTATTCGGGATCATAGATACGCAGTATTTT. This encodes CASSLFGIIDTQYF. Based on the CDR3 plus reference TRBV28 and TRBJ2-3, the full variable domain is DVKVTQSSRYLVKRTGEKVFLECVQDMDHENMFWYRQDPGLGLRLIYFSYDVKMKEKGDIPEGYSVSREKKERFSLILESASTNQTSMYLCASSLFGIIDTQYFGPGTRLTVL.

The CDR3 sequence is CASSLAQGVEQYF. In DNA form, the CDR3 reads TGTGCCAGCAGCTTAGCCCAAGGTGTGGAGCAGTACTTC. The V and J genes are TRBV7-9 and TRBJ2-7; D gene unclear. Per the germline V gene, CDR1 is SEHNR and CDR2 is FQNEAQ (reference sequence). This CDR3 is built from 13 residues. Trimming left V 0 bases short and J 7 bases short, with 10 bases between.

The chain combines TRBV7-9 with TRBJ2-5; D uncertain. The CDR3 totals 12 residues. Germline V lookup: CDR1 SEHNR, CDR2 FQNEAQ (reference sequence). V shed 1 base and J shed 7 bases, with 7 bases lying between them. The CDR3 spells CASSLVTGTQYF. CDR3 bases: TGTGCCAGCAGCTTAGTGACGGGGACCCAGTACTTC.

Points on this clone: An end of the junction does not agree with germline; a read error may underlie this. The chain joins TRBV7-9 to TRBJ2-3; possibly TRBD1 for D (5 bases). CDR3 length: 10 residues. Germline CDR1 and CDR2: SEHNR and FQNEAQ (reference sequence). Here the CDR3 DNA reads TGTGCCAGCAGCGGACAAAGGTACATTTTT. Translation: CASSGQRYIF. The full variable domain, completed using reference TRBV7-9 and TRBJ2-3, is DTGVSQNPRHKITKRGQNVTFRCDPISEHNRLYWYRQTLGQGPEFLTYFQNEAQLEKSRLLSDRFSAERPKGSFSTLEIQRTEQGDSAMYLCASSGQRYIFGPGTRLTVL.

This rearrangement joins TRBV29-1 to TRBJ1-2; D uncertain. The germline V gene encodes CDR1 SQVTM and CDR2 ANQGSEA. V was pared by 6 bases and J by 2 bases, with 13 bases between. This CDR3 has 13 amino acids. In DNA, the CDR3 is TGCAGCGTGGAGGGCGGGCGGAACTATGGCTACACCTTC. This codes for CSVEGGRNYGYTF.

V and J are TRBV11-3 and TRBJ2-1; D unresolved. V was cut by 6 bases and J by 9 bases, with 12 bases left in between. From germline, CDR1 is SGHNT and CDR2 YENEEA. This CDR3 is built from 12 residues. Here the CDR3 reads CASSPTVGEQFF. The CDR3 region has the DNA TGTGCCAGCAGTCCGACGGTGGGTGAGCAGTTCTTC.

The chain carries TRBV7-9 and TRBJ1-1; D not resolved. CDR1 and CDR2 (germline): SEHNR, FQNEAQ (reference sequence). This CDR3 contains 16 residues. The germline V and J ends were trimmed by 5 bases and 1 base, with 17 bases remaining between them. CDR3 region: CASSQQGVRTNTEAFF. As DNA, the CDR3 is TGTGCCAGCAGCCAGCAAGGCGTGCGGACGAACACTGAAGCTTTCTTT.

J is TRBJ2-1 and V is TRBV18; a weak D match, TRBD2 (6 bases). The CDR3 is 18 residues long. Trimming took 2 bases from V and 4 from J, leaving 21 bases between them. Germline CDR1 KGHSH, CDR2 LQKENI. CDR3 DNA: TGTGCCAGCTCACCATTTTTAGCGGAGCAAATACAGTACAATGAGCAGTTCTTC. It yields the protein CASSPFLAEQIQYNEQFF. The full variable domain, with the rest looked up from reference TRBV18 and TRBJ2-1, is NAGVMQNPRHLVRRRGQEARLRCSPMKGHSHVYWYRQLPEEGLKFMVYLQKENIIDESGMPKERFSAEFPKEGPSILRIQQVVRGDSAAYFCASSPFLAEQIQYNEQFFGPGTRLTVL.

The gene calls are TRBV10-1 and TRBJ2-2, with TRBD2 matching over 8 bases. CDR3 length: 15 residues. The V gene end was trimmed by 6 bases and the J gene end by 0 bases; junction bases not matched to a gene: 3. CDR1 and CDR2 from the germline V gene are WNHNN and SYGVQD (reference sequence). CDR3: CASSTSGTNTGELFF. The CDR3 coding sequence is TGCGCCAGCAGCACTAGCGGAACGAACACCGGGGAGCTGTTTTTT.

The rearrangement links TRBV5-1 to TRBJ2-2, with TRBD2 matching 7 bases. The V gene end was trimmed by 0 bases and the J gene end by 4 bases; junction bases not matched to a gene: 3. This CDR3 is 15 amino acids long. CDR1 and CDR2 (germline): SGHRS, YFSETQ. The CDR3 DNA follows: TGCGCCAGCAGCTTGGAGGCTAGCGGCACCGGGGAGCTGTTTTTT. Translating gives CASSLEASGTGELFF.

Only a few counts were recorded for this clone. The chain has TRBV30 and TRBJ1-2; D gene ambiguous. CDR3 length equals 13 residues. V dropped 0 bases and J dropped 6 bases, with 11 bases sitting between them. Germline CDR1 GTSNPN, CDR2 SVGIG (reference sequence). DNA of the CDR3: TGTGCCTGGAGTGTCCGGGTGAGGGATGGCTACACCTTC. Residues: CAWSVRVRDGYTF. Drawing the rest from reference TRBV30 and TRBJ1-2, the complete variable domain is SQTIHQWPATLVQPVGSPLSLECTVEGTSNPNLYWYRQAAGRGLQLLFYSVGIGQISSEVPQNLSASRPQDRQFILSSKKLLLSDSGFYLCAWSVRVRDGYTFGSGTRLTVV.

The V and J genes are TRBV5-1 and TRBJ2-7, with 8 bases that match TRBD1. Germline V gene data show CDR1 as SGHRS and CDR2 as YFSETQ. The length of the CDR3 is 14 residues. V shed 3 bases, J shed 7 bases, and the junction held 9 bases outside the gene matches. CDR3 DNA sequence: TGCGCCAGCAGCTCCAGTCAGGGGGCGGGGGAGCAGTACTTC. This encodes CASSSSQGAGEQYF.

Of note for this clone: Possible read error: a much larger clone is one base away. V usage is TRBV5-5 and J usage is TRBJ2-7; weak D call: TRBD1 (6 bases). The CDR3 sequence is 13 residues long. Germline-derived CDR1 and CDR2 are SGHKS and YYEKEE (reference sequence). V was clipped by 0 bases and J by 5 bases, with 9 bases between them. CDR3: CASSLDRVHEQYF. In DNA form, the CDR3 reads TGTGCCAGCAGCTTGGACAGGGTCCACGAGCAGTACTTC.

This clone was detected a few times. The V and J genes are TRBV30 and TRBJ2-2; no reliable D call. This CDR3 comprises 11 residues. V dropped 8 bases and J dropped 4 bases, with 8 bases sitting between them. The V gene's germline CDR1 is GTSNPN and CDR2 SVGIG (reference sequence). CDR3 loop: CARRLTGELFF. CDR3 coding DNA: TGTGCCCGCCGTCTCACCGGGGAGCTGTTTTTT.

In its sample, this clone was seen a few times. The CDR3 spells CSVGRQNEKLFF. The DNA for the CDR3 is TGCAGCGTTGGACGGCAAAATGAAAAACTGTTTTTT. The chain has TRBV29-1 and TRBJ1-4; D remains unclear. The CDR3 runs 12 residues. CDR1 is SQVTM, CDR2 ANQGSEA, per germline. V was trimmed by 4 bases and J by 5 bases, leaving 8 bases between them.

The chain recombines TRBV6-5 with TRBJ2-1, with D perhaps TRBD1 (5 bases). CDR3 length: 12 residues. V gave up 4 bases and J gave up 8 bases, with 9 bases separating them. Germline values: CDR1 MNHEY, CDR2 SVGAGI. CDR3 in amino acids: CASSSWGDEQFF. The CDR3 DNA is TGTGCCAGCAGTTCCTGGGGCGATGAGCAGTTCTTC.

This clone was found once. The chain couples TRBV7-2 to TRBJ1-5; TRBD1 might be the D (5 bases). Germline V gene sequence: CDR1 SGHTA, CDR2 FQGNSA. Trimming stripped 2 bases from V and 9 bases from J, with 11 bases between. This CDR3 contains 13 residues. Here the CDR3 DNA reads TGTGCCAGCAGCTTACACGGGGCCGGGCCCCAGCATTTT. It encodes CASSLHGAGPQHF.

The chain carries TRBV7-2 and TRBJ2-1, with TRBD2 matching over 11 bases. V lost 5 bases, J lost 5 bases, and 5 bases stayed unmatched. The CDR3 has 15 residues. Germline V gene lookup returns CDR1 SGHTA and CDR2 FQGNSA. The CDR3 here is CASSLGLAENNEQFF. The CDR3, as DNA: TGTGCCAGCAGCCTGGGACTAGCGGAGAACAATGAGCAGTTCTTC.

The rearrangement joins TRBV6-6 to TRBJ1-1; D remains ambiguous. Germline assignment: CDR1 MNHNY and CDR2 SVGAGI (reference sequence). The CDR3 totals 15 residues. V dropped 0 bases and J dropped 0 bases, with 8 bases sitting between them. CDR3 nucleotide sequence: TGTGCCAGCAGTTACTCGATTGCAGTGAACACTGAAGCTTTCTTT. Translating gives CASSYSIAVNTEAFF.

The gene calls are TRBV5-5 and TRBJ2-7; TRBD1 matches at 7 bases. Germline lookup yields CDR1 SGHKS and CDR2 YYEKEE (reference sequence). Trimming removed 0 bases from V and 4 bases from J; junction bases left unmatched: 7. The CDR3 is 15 residues long. The CDR3 reads CASSLAPGQQYEQYF. Written as DNA, the CDR3 is TGTGCCAGCAGCTTGGCTCCGGGACAGCAGTACGAGCAGTACTTC. Together with reference TRBV5-5 and TRBJ2-7, the CDR3 gives the full variable domain: DAGVTQSPTHLIKTRGQQVTLRCSPISGHKSVSWYQQVLGQGPQFIFQYYEKEERGRGNFPDRFSARQFPNYSSELNVNALLLGDSALYLCASSLAPGQQYEQYFGPGTRLTVT.

The rearrangement joins TRBV30 to TRBJ1-1; weak D call: TRBD1 (5 bases). This CDR3 has 13 residues. Looked up from germline, CDR1 is GTSNPN and CDR2 is SVGIG (reference sequence). V was shortened by 2 bases and J by 4 bases, with 11 bases between the two germline ends. The CDR3 nucleotides read TGTGCCTGGAGTCCCCGGGGGAGCACTGAAGCTTTCTTT. Translated, it gives CAWSPRGSTEAFF. Variable domain in full (rest from reference TRBV30 and TRBJ1-1): SQTIHQWPATLVQPVGSPLSLECTVEGTSNPNLYWYRQAAGRGLQLLFYSVGIGQISSEVPQNLSASRPQDRQFILSSKKLLLSDSGFYLCAWSPRGSTEAFFGQGTRLTVV.

The chain joins TRBV9 to TRBJ2-7; D is tentatively TRBD1 or TRBD2 (5 bases each). Trimming stripped 4 bases from V and 3 bases from J, with 14 bases between. Per the germline V gene, CDR1 is SGDLS and CDR2 is YYNGEE. The CDR3 spans 14 residues. The CDR3 region is CASSSGAPLYEQYF. CDR3 bases: TGTGCCAGCAGCTCCGGGGCTCCCCTCTACGAGCAGTACTTC.

This clone has more than one count but fewer than ten. This chain joins TRBV30 and TRBJ1-1; no definite D call. The CDR3 covers 13 residues. The germline V gene encodes CDR1 GTSNPN and CDR2 SVGIG (reference sequence). V was clipped by 0 bases and J by 3 bases, with 8 bases between them. CDR3 protein: CAWSVLGDTEAFF. CDR3 bases: TGTGCCTGGAGTGTATTAGGTGACACTGAAGCTTTCTTT.

The V and J genes are TRBV5-4 and TRBJ2-1; no clear D. Germline V CDR1 and CDR2: SGHNT, YYREEE (reference sequence). Trimming shortened V by 4 bases and J by 0 bases, and 17 bases separated the two germline ends. This CDR3 spans 17 amino acids. CDR3 loop: CASSRIFSRSSYNEQFF. The DNA of the CDR3 is TGTGCCAGCAGCCGGATATTCTCTAGGAGCTCCTACAATGAGCAGTTCTTC.

The rearrangement uses TRBV30 and TRBJ1-1, with a possible D match to TRBD1 (6 bases). The CDR3 is 13 amino acids. V lost 3 bases and J lost 2, with 10 bases in between. CDR1 GTSNPN and CDR2 SVGIG come from the germline V gene (reference sequence). CDR3 in amino acids: CAWSLQGNTEAFF. CDR3 bases: TGTGCCTGGAGCCTACAGGGCAACACTGAAGCTTTCTTT.

The chain couples TRBV18 to TRBJ1-3; D is possibly TRBD1 (6 bases). The length of the CDR3 is 16 residues. Trimming took off 3 bases at V and 0 bases at J, with 12 bases between the two ends. In germline, CDR1 is KGHSH, CDR2 LQKENI. The CDR3 spells CASSPPGVYSGNTIYF. CDR3 sequence (DNA): TGTGCCAGCTCACCTCCAGGGGTCTACTCTGGAAACACCATATATTTT.

The chain employs TRBV28 and TRBJ1-1; TRBD1 aligns across 12 bases. The V gene end was trimmed by 2 bases and the J gene end by 3 bases; junction bases not matched to a gene: 4. Looked up from germline, CDR1 is MDHEN and CDR2 is SYDVKM. The CDR3 extends over 16 amino acids. This chain's CDR3 is CASSLGDRGRDTEAFF. DNA for the CDR3: TGTGCCAGCAGTTTAGGGGACAGGGGGCGCGACACTGAAGCTTTCTTT.